The 21 T cell receptor beta chains listed next were all sequenced from one sample in a study of Tregs in tolerant kidney transplant recipients. The table came from immunoSEQ multiplex PCR; TCRdb's copy has only in-frame clones and leaves some out. The table records tens of thousands of clones, under 95% of them present only once. This sample comprised CD4+ T cells from blood, obtained before the transplant. The receptor source for this set is a human donor who received a combined kidney and bone marrow transplant.

The chain uses TRBV15 and TRBJ2-5; D is possibly TRBD1 (6 bases). V was trimmed by 5 bases and J by 5 bases, leaving 24 bases between them. The CDR3 spans 17 residues. CDR1 and CDR2 (germline): LNHNV, YYDKDF (reference sequence). In DNA form, the CDR3 reads TGTGCCACCAGCCCGGGGACATCCGAGGAGAGTTTGGAGACCCAGTACTTC. It translates to CATSPGTSEESLETQYF.

The chain links TRBV30 to TRBJ1-3; no definite D call. The CDR3 sequence is 14 residues long. Germline V lookup: CDR1 GTSNPN, CDR2 SVGIG (reference sequence). Trimming shortened V by 2 bases and J by 4 bases, and 12 bases separated the two germline ends. The CDR3 DNA reads TGTGCCTGGAGTCCTCGGGTGACGGGAAACACCATATATTTT. Its translation is CAWSPRVTGNTIYF.

This clone appeared once. V usage is TRBV5-1 and J usage is TRBJ2-2; tentatively, D is TRBD1 (5 bases). The CDR3 contains 14 residues. CDR1 is SGHRS, CDR2 YFSETQ, per germline. V lost 0 bases and J 4 bases, leaving 7 bases between the germline ends. CDR3 nucleotide sequence: TGCGCCAGCAGCTTGGCTGACAGCACCGGGGAGCTGTTTTTT. Translation: CASSLADSTGELFF.

The V gene is TRBV6-5, the J gene TRBJ1-1; 7 positions match TRBD1. The CDR3 is made up of 11 amino acids. Trimming took 4 bases from V and 11 from J; bases not matched to a gene: 4. The germline gives CDR1 MNHEY, CDR2 SVGAGI. The CDR3 DNA sequence: TGTGCCAGCAGTTCACAGGGGACGGCTTTCTTT. Protein sequence: CASSSQGTAFF.

The CDR3 loop reads CASSGGLSGNQPQHF. CDR3 DNA: TGTGCCAGCAGTGGGGGGCTTAGTGGCAATCAGCCCCAGCATTTT. V is TRBV6-1 and J is TRBJ1-5; TRBD1 is a possible D gene (6 bases). This CDR3 spans 15 amino acids. V shed 4 bases and J shed 2 bases, with 12 bases lying between them. The germline V gene has CDR1 MNHNS and CDR2 SASEGT.

This chain connects TRBV28 to TRBJ2-1; the match to TRBD2 covers 8 bases. The CDR3 consists of 17 residues. Trimming took 3 bases from V and 4 from J; bases not matched to a gene: 11. Germline V CDR1 and CDR2: MDHEN, SYDVKM. The CDR3 loop reads CASSFRTSGGVYNEQFF. CDR3 sequence (DNA): TGTGCCAGCAGTTTTCGAACTAGCGGTGGTGTGTACAATGAGCAGTTCTTC.

This clone was seen just once. One end of the junction varies from germline; a read error may be responsible. This chain's CDR3 is CASSVAGQGGEKLFF. The CDR3 coding sequence is TGTGCCAGCAGCGTAGCCGGACAAGGAGGGGAAAAACTGTTTTTT. The V call is TRBV7-2, the J call TRBJ1-4; tentative D call: TRBD1 (5 bases). The CDR3 consists of 15 residues. Germline CDR1 reads SGHTA; CDR2 reads FQGNSA.

This chain uses TRBV7-3 with TRBJ2-5; the match to TRBD2 covers 8 bases. The germline V gene encodes CDR1 SGHTA and CDR2 FQGTGA. The CDR3 is made up of 15 amino acids. Trimming at V came to 5 bases and at J to 4 bases, leaving 9 bases not matched to a gene. The chain's CDR3 is CASSPGGAGAETQYF. The CDR3 nucleotides read TGTGCCAGCAGCCCGGGAGGAGCGGGGGCAGAGACCCAGTACTTC.

The rearrangement links TRBV5-1 to TRBJ1-4; maybe TRBD1 (5 bases). CDR1 and CDR2 from the germline V gene are SGHRS and YFSETQ. The CDR3 has 15 amino acids. The ends were cut back, 4 bases at V and 3 bases at J, with 13 bases in the middle. The chain's CDR3 is CASSAEGPPNEKLFF. CDR3 nucleotides: TGCGCCAGCAGCGCGGAGGGACCGCCTAATGAAAAACTGTTTTTT.

The genes are TRBV2 and TRBJ2-3; TRBD2 matches at 13 bases. V shed 4 bases and J 3 bases; nucleotides not matched to a gene: 7. The length of the CDR3 is 17 residues. CDR1 and CDR2 (germline): SNHLY, FYNNEI. The DNA of the CDR3 is TGTGCCAGCAGTGGGCTTACGACTAGCGGGAGGACAGATACGCAGTATTTT. It encodes CASSGLTTSGRTDTQYF.

This chain connects TRBV10-3 to TRBJ2-1; 8 positions match TRBD2. The CDR3 consists of 17 residues. Germline-derived CDR1 and CDR2 are ENHRY and SYGVKD. Trimming cost V 0 bases and J 0 bases; bases outside gene matches: 4. The DNA of the CDR3 is TGTGCCATCAGTGAGTCGTTGCGGGGGGACTCCTACAATGAGCAGTTCTTC. This encodes CAISESLRGDSYNEQFF.

The J gene is TRBJ1-2, the V gene TRBV5-5, with D tentatively TRBD1 (5 bases). Germline-derived CDR1 and CDR2 are SGHKS and YYEKEE (reference sequence). V dropped 4 bases and J dropped 2 bases, with 15 bases sitting between them. This CDR3 has 15 amino acids. The CDR3 protein is CASSLVTDPNYGYTF. The CDR3 DNA is TGTGCCAGCAGCCTAGTGACAGATCCGAACTATGGCTACACCTTC.

Regarding this clone: The identical CDR3 is also encoded by other nucleotide sequences in the sample. The rearrangement uses TRBV4-3 and TRBJ1-6; 7 bases are shared with TRBD1. Germline trimming cut 3 bases from V and 7 bases from J; bases unmatched to any gene: 9. CDR1 and CDR2 from the germline V gene are LGHNA and YSLEER. The CDR3 loop spans 16 amino acids. Here the CDR3 reads CASSHSRQGRNSPLHF. CDR3 coding DNA: TGCGCCAGCAGCCACTCCAGACAGGGAAGAAATTCACCCCTCCACTTT.

DNA for the CDR3: TGCGCCAGCAGCTCCGGGACTAGCGTGGATACGCAGTATTTT. Translating gives CASSSGTSVDTQYF. V gene TRBV4-1 combines with J gene TRBJ2-3, with 10 bases that match TRBD2. This CDR3 has 14 residues. Germline CDR1 and CDR2: MGHRA and YSYEKL. V lost 5 bases to trimming and J lost 6 bases; unmatched junction nucleotides: 5.

On this clone itself: At one of its ends the junction is not consistent with the germline gene, which may arise from a read error. The V call is TRBV28, the J call TRBJ1-2; TRBD1 is a possible D gene (5 bases). The germline V gene encodes CDR1 MDHEN and CDR2 SYDVKM. The CDR3 totals 16 residues. The CDR3, as DNA: TGTGCCAGCAGTTTCGCCCAATTTTCGGGACGCCCTCCGGGGGCCTTC. It codes for CASSFAQFSGRPPGAF.

Worth noting for this clone: The sample carries other DNA sequences with the same CDR3. J is TRBJ1-1 and V is TRBV27; D gene ambiguous. The CDR3 consists of 13 residues. Germline lookup yields CDR1 MNHEY and CDR2 SMNVEV (reference sequence). V was shortened by 2 bases and J by 1 base, with 5 bases between the two germline ends. CDR3 protein: CASSLGRNTEAFF. The CDR3, as DNA: TGTGCCAGCAGTTTAGGTAGGAACACTGAAGCTTTCTTT.

Remarks on this clone: An end of the junction does not agree with germline; a read error may underlie this. The gene calls are TRBV30 and TRBJ1-6; no clear D. CDR1 is GTSNPN, CDR2 SVGIG, per germline (reference sequence). The CDR3 length is 14 residues. CDR3 sequence (DNA): TGTGCCTGGAAATGGTTGTCCTATAATTCCCCCCTCCACTTT. Translated, it gives CAWKWLSYNSPLHF.

This chain uses TRBV6-7 with TRBJ1-2, with 9 bases lining up with TRBD1. TRBV6-7 is given ORF status, its function remaining uncertain. J gave up 4 bases and V 2 bases, and 8 bases lay outside the gene matches. The CDR3 contains 16 residues. The CDR3 here is CASSYPQGAQVYGYTF. DNA of the CDR3: TGTGCCAGCAGTTACCCACAGGGGGCGCAGGTCTATGGCTACACCTTC.

The V call is TRBV4-1, the J call TRBJ2-7, with 8 nucleotides matching TRBD2. Germline CDR1 MGHRA, CDR2 YSYEKL. The CDR3 is made up of 15 amino acids. Trimming cost V 4 bases and J 5 bases; bases outside gene matches: 10. The CDR3 spells CASSRRNGGADEQYF. The CDR3, as DNA: TGCGCCAGCAGCCGACGGAACGGGGGGGCAGACGAGCAGTACTTC.

The genes are TRBV7-9 and TRBJ1-5, with D possibly matching TRBD1 (5 bases). V lost 7 bases and J 2 bases, leaving 18 bases between the germline ends. The CDR3 totals 16 residues. Germline CDR1 and CDR2: SEHNR and FQNEAQ (reference sequence). CDR3 DNA sequence: TGTGCCAGCACAACAGGAAACAATGTTGGCAATCAGCCCCAGCATTTT. Amino acids: CASTTGNNVGNQPQHF. Based on the CDR3 plus reference TRBV7-9 and TRBJ1-5, the full variable domain is DTGVSQNPRHKITKRGQNVTFRCDPISEHNRLYWYRQTLGQGPEFLTYFQNEAQLEKSRLLSDRFSAERPKGSFSTLEIQRTEQGDSAMYLCASTTGNNVGNQPQHFGDGTRLSIL.

The chain employs TRBV6-1 and TRBJ1-5; D might be TRBD1 (5 bases). Germline lookup yields CDR1 MNHNS and CDR2 SASEGT. The ends were cut back, 7 bases at V and 0 bases at J, with 13 bases in the middle. CDR3 length: 15 amino acids. The chain's CDR3 is CASILRGYSNQPQHF. As DNA, the CDR3 is TGTGCCAGCATTTTAAGGGGTTATAGCAATCAGCCCCAGCATTTT.